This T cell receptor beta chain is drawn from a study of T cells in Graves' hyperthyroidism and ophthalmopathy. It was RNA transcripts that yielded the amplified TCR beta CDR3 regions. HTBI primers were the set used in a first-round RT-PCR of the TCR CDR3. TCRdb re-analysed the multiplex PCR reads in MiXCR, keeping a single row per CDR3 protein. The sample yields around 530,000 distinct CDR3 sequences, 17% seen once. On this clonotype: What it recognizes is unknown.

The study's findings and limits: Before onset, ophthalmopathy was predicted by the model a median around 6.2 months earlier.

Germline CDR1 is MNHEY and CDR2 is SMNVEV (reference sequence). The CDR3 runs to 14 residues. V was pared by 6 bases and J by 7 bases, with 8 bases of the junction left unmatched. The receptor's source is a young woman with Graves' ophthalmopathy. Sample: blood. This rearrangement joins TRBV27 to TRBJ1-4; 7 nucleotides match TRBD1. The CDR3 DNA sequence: TGTGCCAGCAGCTGGAGGGGGCCTTCTGAAAAACTGTTTTTT. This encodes CASSWRGPSEKLFF.